This entry lists 13 T cell receptor beta chains sequenced from one sample in a study of neurological immune-mediated disorders. TCRdb passed the 5' RACE reads through MiXCR, listing each CDR3 protein once. The sample holds 50,000 or so distinct CDR3 sequences, about 9.3% seen once. The sequencing input was PBMCs. The source is a woman aged 40 to 50 with HTLV-1-associated myelopathy (HAM/TSP).

This clonotype was detected many times. The chain combines TRBV6-5 with TRBJ1-2; D might be TRBD1 (5 bases). The CDR3 sequence is 15 residues long. V was trimmed by 4 bases and J by 9 bases, leaving 21 bases between them. CDR1 and CDR2 from the germline V gene are MNHEY and SVGAGI. CDR3 nucleotides: TGTGCCAGCAGTTCCCAACGGAATTGGGGGGTTAGCTACACCTTC. Its translation is CASSSQRNWGVSYTF.

This clonotype was recorded at least ten times. The rearrangement links TRBV27 to TRBJ2-3, with 10 nucleotides matching TRBD2. This CDR3 is 22 amino acids long. Losses at the gene ends were 1 base for V and 2 bases for J; bases not matched to a gene: 21. Germline CDR1 MNHEY, CDR2 SMNVEV (reference sequence). DNA for the CDR3: TGTGCCAGCAGTTTATTTCCATCCCCGGGGCGGCTAGCGGGGGCCTACACAGATACGCAGTATTTT. Its translation: CASSLFPSPGRLAGAYTDTQYF.

This clonotype was seen ten or more times. The chain couples TRBV12-3 or TRBV12-4 to TRBJ1-2; the match to TRBD1 covers 8 bases. V dropped 6 bases and J dropped 2; count of bases not matched to a gene: 2. The CDR3 contains 13 residues. CDR3 in amino acids: CASRRTGNYGYTF. Here the CDR3 DNA reads TGTGCCAGCAGACGGACAGGGAACTATGGCTACACCTTC.

Ten or more counts support this clonotype. This rearrangement joins TRBV15 to TRBJ2-3, with D possibly called TRBD1 or TRBD2 (5 bases each). Germline assignment: CDR1 LNHNV and CDR2 YYDKDF (reference sequence). The CDR3 covers 15 residues. Trimming took off 1 base at V and 4 bases at J, with 12 bases between the two ends. The CDR3 protein is CATSRVVGDADTQYF. The CDR3 DNA reads TGTGCCACCAGCAGAGTGGTGGGGGACGCAGATACGCAGTATTTT.

This clonotype has ten or more counts. The chain joins TRBV4-1 to TRBJ1-4; D is undetermined. There are 15 residues in the CDR3. CDR1 is MGHRA, CDR2 YSYEKL, per germline. Deletions cut 0 bases from V and 7 bases from J, with 12 bases between. CDR3 DNA: TGCGCCAGCAGCCAAGATGAGGGTTCTGGTGAAAAACTGTTTTTT. This encodes CASSQDEGSGEKLFF.

This clonotype is judged medium-sized. This rearrangement joins TRBV20-1 to TRBJ1-1; D is possibly TRBD1 (5 bases). The CDR3 totals 12 residues. V lost 2 bases and J lost 3, with 7 bases in between. CDR1 and CDR2 from the germline V gene are DFQATT and SNEGSKA (reference sequence). In DNA, the CDR3 is TGCAGTGCTAGATCGGGGGACACTGAAGCTTTCTTT. Its translation is CSARSGDTEAFF.

In this sample, this clonotype turned up many times. V is TRBV18 and J is TRBJ2-2; TRBD2 matches at 11 bases. CDR1 is KGHSH and CDR2 is LQKENI in the germline V gene. The CDR3 runs to 17 residues. Unmatched junction bases numbered 2, after V lost 2 bases and J lost 0 bases. The chain's CDR3 is CASSPASGGPNTGELFF. The CDR3 DNA sequence: TGTGCCAGCTCACCAGCTAGCGGGGGGCCGAACACCGGGGAGCTGTTTTTT.

As to this clonotype: It may be a read error: a sequence one base away is much more abundant. The chain is built from TRBV5-6 and TRBJ2-1, with 8 bases fitting TRBD1. This CDR3 is built from 14 residues. V shed 4 bases and J 4 bases; nucleotides not matched to a gene: 4. CDR1 and CDR2 from the germline V gene are SGHDT and YYEEEE. The DNA of the CDR3 is TGTGCCAGCAGCACTAGGACAGGGTACAATGAGCAGTTCTTC. Its translation: CASSTRTGYNEQFF.

This clonotype was seen many times. Its ends do not fully match the called genes, so a read error is possible. The genes are TRBV20-1 and TRBJ2-2, with D perhaps assigned TRBD1 or TRBD2 (5 bases each). This CDR3 is built from 15 residues. Germline V gene sequence: CDR1 DFQATT, CDR2 SNEGSKA (reference sequence). For the CDR3, the DNA is TGCAGTGCTAGGTTGAGGGGCACGAACACCTGGGAGCTGTTTTTT. Protein product: CSARLRGTNTWELFF.

This clonotype was found many times. The chain employs TRBV11-2 and TRBJ2-5; 7 nucleotides line up with TRBD2. Trimming removed 1 base from V and 5 bases from J; junction bases left unmatched: 1. Germline CDR1 is SGHAT and CDR2 is FQNNGV. There are 13 residues in the CDR3. The CDR3 region is CASSLGRGETQYF. DNA of the CDR3: TGTGCCAGCAGCTTAGGGCGGGGGGAGACCCAGTACTTC.

This clonotype was counted many times. This chain links TRBV12-3 or TRBV12-4 with TRBJ2-4; perhaps TRBD1 as D (6 bases). The CDR3 spans 12 residues. The ends were cut back, 4 bases at V and 12 bases at J, with 13 bases in the middle. The CDR3 DNA reads TGTGCCAGCAGTTCTTCACAGGGAAATCAGTACTTC. Protein: CASSSSQGNQYF.

This clonotype was picked up many times. This sequence joins TRBV18 and TRBJ2-3, with D possibly being TRBD1 or TRBD2 (5 bases each). This CDR3 is 17 amino acids long. Trimming took off 2 bases at V and 6 bases at J, with 21 bases between the two ends. Germline V gene sequence: CDR1 KGHSH, CDR2 LQKENI. The CDR3: CASSPTPRKRGADTQYF. The DNA for the CDR3 is TGTGCCAGCTCACCAACACCCCGAAAGAGAGGGGCGGATACGCAGTATTTT. The whole variable domain, remainder taken from reference TRBV18 and TRBJ2-3, is NAGVMQNPRHLVRRRGQEARLRCSPMKGHSHVYWYRQLPEEGLKFMVYLQKENIIDESGMPKERFSAEFPKEGPSILRIQQVVRGDSAAYFCASSPTPRKRGADTQYFGPGTRLTVL.

This clonotype was detected ten times or more. The gene calls are TRBV3-2 and TRBJ2-5. TRBV3-2 is a recognized pseudogene. This CDR3 has 12 residues. The CDR3 coding sequence is TGTGCCAGCAGCCGATACACGGAGACCCAGTACTTC. Its protein product is CASSRYTETQYF.